This T cell receptor (beta chain) was sequenced for a study of T cells in Graves' hyperthyroidism and ophthalmopathy. Overall study results and limits: Appearing also in blood were most of the thyroid clonotypes expanded above 0.001.

Newly diagnosed hyperthyroidism, duration under 2 months, in patients aged 18 to 65. This clonotype was found many times. The antigen remains unidentified. Amplification targeted TCR beta CDR3 regions from RNA transcripts. First-round RT-PCR targeting the TCR CDR3 was performed with the HTBI primer set. Using its own MiXCR run on the multiplex PCR reads, TCRdb lists one record per CDR3 protein. This table holds approximately 870,000 distinct CDR3 sequences, over 35% found once. The CDR3 is 11 residues long. After removal of 7 bases from V and 11 bases from J, the junction contained 8 bases not matched to a gene. The germline CDR1 and CDR2 sequences are SGDLS and YYNGEE.

What was sequenced was blood. The J gene is TRBJ1-1, the V gene TRBV9; 7 bases are shared with TRBD1. This clonotype was obtained from a man younger than 35 with Graves' hyperthyroidism. The CDR3: CASGGTEWAFF. The CDR3 bases are TGTGCCAGCGGGGGGACAGAGTGGGCTTTCTTT.